This record concerns one TCR beta chain sequence. The assay was immunoSEQ multiplex PCR, and TCRdb's table has in-frame clones only and misses some. The top ten clones hold roughly 0.13% of a sample with roughly 2.4 million clones, approximately 96% of them seen once. This entry is derived from a study of shared clonotypes between healthy human individuals. Germline CDR1 is SQVTM and CDR2 is ANQGSEA. Trimming removed 1 base from V and 0 bases from J, with 7 bases in between. This CDR3 is built from 13 residues. This clonotype was obtained from a man between 18 and 29 years old in good health. The chain recombines TRBV29-1 with TRBJ2-7; D ambiguous. The sequenced sample consisted of naive CD4+ T cells sorted from blood. Subset described: CD45RA+ positively selected. This chain's CDR3 is CSVEVTASYEQYF. The DNA for the CDR3 is TGCAGCGTTGAAGTCACCGCCTCCTACGAGCAGTACTTC.